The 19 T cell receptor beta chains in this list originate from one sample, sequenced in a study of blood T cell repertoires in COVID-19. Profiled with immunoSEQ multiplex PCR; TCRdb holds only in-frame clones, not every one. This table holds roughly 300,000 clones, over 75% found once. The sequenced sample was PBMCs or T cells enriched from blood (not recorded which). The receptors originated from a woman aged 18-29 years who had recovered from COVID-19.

The CDR3 nucleotides read TGCGCCAGCAGCTCCGGGGACTACCCCTACGAGCAGTACTTC. Translating it yields CASSSGDYPYEQYF. This sequence joins TRBV5-1 and TRBJ2-7; 7 bases map to TRBD2. Germline V CDR1 and CDR2: SGHRS, YFSETQ. With V trimmed by 3 bases and J by 2 bases, 5 bases remained unmatched. The CDR3 is made up of 14 amino acids.

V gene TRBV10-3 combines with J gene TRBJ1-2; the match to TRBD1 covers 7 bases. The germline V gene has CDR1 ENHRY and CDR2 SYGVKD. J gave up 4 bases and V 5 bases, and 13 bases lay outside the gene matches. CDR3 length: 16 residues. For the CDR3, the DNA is TGTGCCATCAGTCCCCAAGACAGGGCCGTCAGCTATGGCTACACCTTC. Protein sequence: CAISPQDRAVSYGYTF.

The CDR3 sequence: CASSSPLSGGAPDTQYF. As DNA, the CDR3 is TGTGCCAGCAGCTCCCCGTTGAGCGGGGGGGCCCCAGATACGCAGTATTTT. The rearrangement joins TRBV7-9 to TRBJ2-3, with 10 bases lining up with TRBD2. Trimming at V came to 4 bases and at J to 4 bases, leaving 11 bases not matched to a gene. The CDR3 sequence is 17 residues long. The germline gives CDR1 SEHNR, CDR2 FQNEAQ (reference sequence).

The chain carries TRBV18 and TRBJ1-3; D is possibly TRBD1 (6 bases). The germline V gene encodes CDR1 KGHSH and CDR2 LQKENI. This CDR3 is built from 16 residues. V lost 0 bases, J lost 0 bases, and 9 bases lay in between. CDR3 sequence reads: CASSPPTGVSGNTIYF. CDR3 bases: TGTGCCAGCTCACCACCGACAGGCGTCTCTGGAAACACCATATATTTT.

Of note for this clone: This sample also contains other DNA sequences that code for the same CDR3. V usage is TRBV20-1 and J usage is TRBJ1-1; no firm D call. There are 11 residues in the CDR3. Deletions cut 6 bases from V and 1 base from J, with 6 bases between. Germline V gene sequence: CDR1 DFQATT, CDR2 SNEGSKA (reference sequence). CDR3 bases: TGCAGTGCCTCGAGGAACACTGAAGCTTTCTTT. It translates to CSASRNTEAFF.

CDR3 in DNA: TGTGCCAGCGCTGGCAGGGGAAACACTGAAGCTTTCTTT. This encodes CASAGRGNTEAFF. The chain is built from TRBV25-1 and TRBJ1-1; D is possibly TRBD1 (6 bases). V lost 8 bases and J 2 bases, leaving 12 bases between the germline ends. In germline, CDR1 is MGHDK, CDR2 SYGVNS. This CDR3 contains 13 residues.

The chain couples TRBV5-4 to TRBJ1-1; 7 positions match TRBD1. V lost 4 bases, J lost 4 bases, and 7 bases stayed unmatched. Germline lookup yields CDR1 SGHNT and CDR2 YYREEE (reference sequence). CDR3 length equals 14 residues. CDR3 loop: CASSKQGLTTEAFF. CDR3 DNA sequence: TGTGCCAGCAGCAAACAGGGGTTAACCACTGAAGCTTTCTTT.

The CDR3 reads CASSHGTGSYQETQYF. As DNA, the CDR3 is TGTGCCAGCAGCCATGGGACAGGGTCCTATCAAGAGACCCAGTACTTC. This sequence joins TRBV3-1 (or the pseudogene TRBV3-2) and TRBJ2-5; 9 bases fit TRBD1. V lost 3 bases, J lost 2 bases, and 7 bases stayed unmatched. The length of the CDR3 is 16 residues. Germline V lookup: CDR1 LGHDT, CDR2 YNNKEL (reference sequence).

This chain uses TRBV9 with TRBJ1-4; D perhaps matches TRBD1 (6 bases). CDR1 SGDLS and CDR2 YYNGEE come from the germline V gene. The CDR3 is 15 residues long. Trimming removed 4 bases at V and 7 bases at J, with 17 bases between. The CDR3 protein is CASSSPTRGGEKLFF. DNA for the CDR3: TGTGCCAGCAGCTCCCCGACACGAGGGGGTGAAAAACTGTTTTTT.

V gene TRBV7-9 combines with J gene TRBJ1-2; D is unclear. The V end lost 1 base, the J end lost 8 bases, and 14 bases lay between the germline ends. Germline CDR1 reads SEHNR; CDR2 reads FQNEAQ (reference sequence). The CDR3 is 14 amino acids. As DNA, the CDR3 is TGTGCCAGCAGCTTAGAATTCCGAGGGAACGGCTACACCTTC. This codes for CASSLEFRGNGYTF.

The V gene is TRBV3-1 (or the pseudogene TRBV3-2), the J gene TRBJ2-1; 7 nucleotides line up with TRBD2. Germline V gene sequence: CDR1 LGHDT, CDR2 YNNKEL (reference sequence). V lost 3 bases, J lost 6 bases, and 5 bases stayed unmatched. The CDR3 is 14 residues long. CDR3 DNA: TGTGCCAGCAGCCAGAGCGGGACCCTCAATGAGCAGTTCTTC. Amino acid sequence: CASSQSGTLNEQFF.

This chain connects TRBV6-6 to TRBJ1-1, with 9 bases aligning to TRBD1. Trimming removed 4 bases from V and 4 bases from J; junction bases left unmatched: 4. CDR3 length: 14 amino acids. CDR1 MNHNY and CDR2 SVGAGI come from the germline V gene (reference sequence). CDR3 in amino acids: CASSSLTGGTEAFF. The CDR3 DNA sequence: TGTGCCAGCAGTTCCCTGACAGGGGGCACTGAAGCTTTCTTT.

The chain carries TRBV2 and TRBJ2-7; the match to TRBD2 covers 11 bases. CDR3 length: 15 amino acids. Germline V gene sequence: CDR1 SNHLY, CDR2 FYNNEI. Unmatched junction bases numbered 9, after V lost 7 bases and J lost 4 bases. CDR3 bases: TGTGCCAGCACTCCGACTAGCGGGGCATCGTACGAGCAGTACTTC. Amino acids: CASTPTSGASYEQYF.

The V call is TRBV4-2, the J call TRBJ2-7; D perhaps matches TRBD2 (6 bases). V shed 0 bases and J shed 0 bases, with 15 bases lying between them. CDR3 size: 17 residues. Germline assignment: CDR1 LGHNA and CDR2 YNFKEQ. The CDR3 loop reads CASSQEGGSRSSYEQYF. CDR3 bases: TGTGCCAGCAGCCAAGAAGGAGGGTCCAGGAGCTCCTACGAGCAGTACTTC.

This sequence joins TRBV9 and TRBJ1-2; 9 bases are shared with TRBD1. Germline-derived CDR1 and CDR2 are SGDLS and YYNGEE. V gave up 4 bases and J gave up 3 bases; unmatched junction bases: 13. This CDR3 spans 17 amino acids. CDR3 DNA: TGTGCCAGCAGCTCCCCCTGGATCGGACAGGGGTACTATGGCTACACCTTC. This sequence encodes CASSSPWIGQGYYGYTF. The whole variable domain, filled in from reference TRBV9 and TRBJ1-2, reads DSGVTQTPKHLITATGQRVTLRCSPRSGDLSVYWYQQSLDQGLQFLIQYYNGEERAKGNILERFSAQQFPDLHSELNLSSLELGDSALYFCASSSPWIGQGYYGYTFGSGTRLTVV.

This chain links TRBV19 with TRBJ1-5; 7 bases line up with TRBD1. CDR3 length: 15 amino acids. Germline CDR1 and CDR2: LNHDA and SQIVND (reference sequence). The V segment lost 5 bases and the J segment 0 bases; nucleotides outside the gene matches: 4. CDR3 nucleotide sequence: TGTGCCAGTAGTTGGACAGGACATAGCAATCAGCCCCAGCATTTT. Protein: CASSWTGHSNQPQHF.

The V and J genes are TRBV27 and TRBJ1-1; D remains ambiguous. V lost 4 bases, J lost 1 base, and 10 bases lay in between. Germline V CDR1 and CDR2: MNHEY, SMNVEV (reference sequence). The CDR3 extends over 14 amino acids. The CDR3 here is CASSSPGPNTEAFF. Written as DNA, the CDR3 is TGTGCCAGCAGTTCTCCGGGTCCGAACACTGAAGCTTTCTTT.

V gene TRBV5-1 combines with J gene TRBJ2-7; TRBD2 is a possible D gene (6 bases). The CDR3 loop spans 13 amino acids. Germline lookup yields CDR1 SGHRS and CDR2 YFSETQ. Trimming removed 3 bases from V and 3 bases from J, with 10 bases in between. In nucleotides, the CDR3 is TGCGCCAGCAGCTCCGCGGGAAACTACGAGCAGTACTTC. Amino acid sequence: CASSSAGNYEQYF. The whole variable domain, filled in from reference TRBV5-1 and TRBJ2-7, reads KAGVTQTPRYLIKTRGQQVTLSCSPISGHRSVSWYQQTPGQGLQFLFEYFSETQRNKGNFPGRFSGRQFSNSRSEMNVSTLELGDSALYLCASSSAGNYEQYFGPGTRLTVT.

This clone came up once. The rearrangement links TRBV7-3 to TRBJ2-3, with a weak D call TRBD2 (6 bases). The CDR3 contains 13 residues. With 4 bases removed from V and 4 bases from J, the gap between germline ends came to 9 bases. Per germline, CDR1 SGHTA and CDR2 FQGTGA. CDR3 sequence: CASSSSVADTQYF. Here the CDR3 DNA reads TGTGCCAGCAGCTCTAGCGTCGCAGATACGCAGTATTTT.